This TCR beta chain derives from a study of T cells in severe cutaneous drug reactions (dated by TCRdb to about 2019). For the study in its entirety: Between the early 2010s and the late 2010s, patients were recruited from Taiwan, Thailand and a European registry network. Enrollment was limited to patients whose SJS/TEN or DRESS diagnosis was probable or definite according to RegiSCAR criteria. The culprit drug was assigned using the Naranjo algorithm and the ALDEN drug causality algorithm. Blister fluids/cells, PBMC and other biological samples were taken from patients in the acute stage or the recovery stage. Bulk TCR sequencing was combined with single-cell sequencing, quantitative PCR validation, functional assays and transgenic mouse experiments. The libraries were made with iRepertoire multiplex PCR, and the authors referred to a comparison in which iRepertoire and 5' RACE methods, with or without UMI, captured abundant clonotypes to a similar degree.

Sequenced donors were patients with carbamazepine-induced Stevens-Johnson syndrome or toxic epidermal necrolysis (CBZ-SJS/TEN). Peripheral blood repertoires came from CBZ-SJS/TEN patients of Han Chinese (five) and European (six) origin. To search for drug-specific clonotypes, the T cell receptor repertoires of patients with drug-induced severe cutaneous adverse reactions were profiled by next-generation sequencing. The RNA source was either peripheral blood mononuclear cells or blister cells from skin lesions. From the germline V gene (reference sequence), CDR1 is DFQATT and CDR2 is SNEGSKA. From its cysteine to its phenylalanine, the CDR3 spans 13 amino acids. No coding sequence is recorded. For both bulk and single-cell sequencing, libraries were prepared with the iRepertoire multiplex PCR system and TCR subtype-specific primers. Multiplex PCR with primers aimed at the V, D and J gene regions produced the bulk TCR beta libraries. Each sample contributed roughly 100-500 ng of RNA as input for preparing the bulk TCR library. An Illumina MiSeq was used to sequence the bulk TCR beta amplicons. The study's own analysis went as follows. Sample misassignments and low-quality sequencing reads were filtered out during quality control steps. CDR3 was defined as the amino acids between the V-gene Y[YFLI]C motif and the J-segment [FW]GXGT motif. CDR3 clonotypes and TRBV and TRBJ gene assignments were based on the IMGT database. For each sample, TRBV expression was normalized against the mean for the same gene in PBMC from 44 healthy donors. Once TCRdb had reprocessed the reads, it stored one entry per CDR3 protein sequence and supplied no DNA. Here the V and J calls rest on TCRdb's processing, not on the authors' analysis. Per the sample table, the count is tens of thousands of distinct CDR3 sequences. The leading ten clones occupy approximately 7% of the sample.

Overall results and qualifications from the work: CBZ-SJS/TEN patients showed strongly increased TRBV12-4 usage, with an average of approximately 30% in blister cells and around 4.6% in PBMC. According to the authors, further study is still needed to determine whether the public TCR generalizes to SJS/TEN caused by other drugs. A public TCRbeta CDR3, present at a mean of around 13% in all seven CBZ-SJS/TEN blister samples, was undetectable or scarce in PBMC from tolerant controls and healthy donors.

Details on this clonotype: No cognate antigen has been identified for it.

The chain joins TRBV20-1 to TRBJ1-2; with no DNA, the TCRdb D assignment of TRBD1 cannot be verified. The sequenced sample consisted of PBMCs. This clonotype was sampled from a human donor with toxic epidermal necrolysis, a severe cutaneous drug reaction. The CDR3 region has the sequence CSARNGQDYGYTF.